What follows is one T cell receptor beta chain and its context. No antigen is known for it. These data originate in a study of cytomegalovirus exposure and HLA in healthy donors. General observations from the study: In a later analysis, HLA-associated TCR beta chains were more clonally expanded than equally common others.

The study ran its PCR with 60 Vbeta and 13 Jbeta primers. The repertoire was sequenced with immunoSEQ multiplex PCR; TCRdb's copy has only in-frame clones and lacks some. This table holds about 160,000 clones, roughly 80% found once. J gave up 6 bases and V 6 bases, and 9 bases lay outside the gene matches. CDR1 is SEHNR, CDR2 FQNEAQ, per germline (reference sequence). The CDR3 sequence is 14 residues long. The V gene is TRBV7-9, the J gene TRBJ1-1, with TRBD1 matching 8 bases. Input material: PBMCs. The clonotype originates from a man aged 35 to 55 in good health and CMV-seronegative. The CDR3 sequence: CASREKQGEAEAFF. The DNA for the CDR3 is TGTGCCAGCAGAGAGAAACAGGGGGAGGCTGAAGCTTTCTTT.